Below, 22 T cell receptor beta chains from the same sample are listed, as sequenced in a study of control samples from healthy donors and cancer patients. Using immunoSEQ multiplex PCR, the repertoire was profiled, and TCRdb retains in-frame clones only, with some absent. Of roughly 130,000 clones in the sample, 90% were seen once. What was sequenced was blood. The receptors derive from a man aged 18-30 years in good health.

This clone appeared a few times. The CDR3 DNA is TGTGCCAGCAGCCGGGGGACTAGCGGGGTTCTCGATACGCAGTATTTT. Translated, it gives CASSRGTSGVLDTQYF. V is TRBV11-2 and J is TRBJ2-3, with 13 bases that match TRBD2. This CDR3 is 16 amino acids long. Germline V lookup: CDR1 SGHAT, CDR2 FQNNGV. Trimming removed 5 bases from V and 6 bases from J; junction bases left unmatched: 8.

The V and J genes are TRBV6-5 and TRBJ1-2; D is ambiguous. This CDR3 contains 10 residues. Trimming stripped 8 bases from V and 4 bases from J, with 5 bases between. Germline lookup yields CDR1 MNHEY and CDR2 SVGAGI. CDR3 loop: CASRLYGYTF. CDR3 DNA sequence: TGTGCCAGCCGCCTCTATGGCTACACCTTC.

The chain joins TRBV9 to TRBJ1-1; TRBD1 aligns across 8 bases. The CDR3 covers 14 residues. Germline V gene data show CDR1 as SGDLS and CDR2 as YYNGEE. Unmatched junction bases numbered 2, after V lost 0 bases and J lost 4 bases. The CDR3 bases are TGTGCCAGCAGCGTAGGTCAGGGGGCCACTGAAGCTTTCTTT. Its translation is CASSVGQGATEAFF.

The rearrangement joins TRBV5-6 to TRBJ1-3; 7 positions agree with TRBD1. The CDR3 loop spans 16 amino acids. From germline, CDR1 is SGHDT and CDR2 YYEEEE. The ends lost 6 bases at V and 0 bases at J; junction bases unmatched: 9. The CDR3 reads CASTRGQVRSGNTIYF. The CDR3 region has the DNA TGTGCCAGCACCCGAGGACAGGTGCGCTCTGGAAACACCATATATTTT.

This clone was detected only once. V and J are TRBV5-1 and TRBJ2-5; no clear D. CDR3 size: 16 residues. From germline, CDR1 is SGHRS and CDR2 YFSETQ. Trimming left V 0 bases short and J 5 bases short, with 17 bases between. The CDR3 DNA reads as TGCGCCAGCAGCTTGGGGGCACTCGAAGGTGTCGAGACCCAGTACTTC. Amino acids: CASSLGALEGVETQYF.

The chain couples TRBV29-1 to TRBJ2-5; 15 bases match TRBD2. Per the germline V gene, CDR1 is SQVTM and CDR2 is ANQGSEA. The CDR3 contains 16 residues. Germline trimming cut 6 bases from V and 2 bases from J; bases unmatched to any gene: 7. In DNA form, the CDR3 reads TGCAGCGTCGCCCGGACTAGCGGGAGGGCTCAAGAGACCCAGTACTTC. Its translation is CSVARTSGRAQETQYF.

The chain joins TRBV4-1 to TRBJ2-1; the D is unclear. Germline values: CDR1 MGHRA, CDR2 YSYEKL. This CDR3 has 17 residues. Trimming shortened V by 3 bases and J by 2 bases, and 17 bases separated the two germline ends. The chain's CDR3 is CASSQDQSTSPYNEQFF. CDR3 DNA: TGCGCCAGCAGCCAGGATCAAAGTACATCACCCTACAATGAGCAGTTCTTC.

The chain links TRBV11-3 to TRBJ1-1; D might be TRBD1 (5 bases). V was pared by 5 bases and J by 1 base, with 11 bases between. Per germline, CDR1 SGHNT and CDR2 YENEEA. The CDR3 runs to 14 residues. In nucleotides, the CDR3 is TGTGCCAGCAGCCCAGGGATTGCGAACACTGAAGCTTTCTTT. It encodes CASSPGIANTEAFF.

The CDR3 DNA reads TGTGCCAGCAGCTTGTTCCGGGGCCAAGAGACCCAGTACTTC. Residues: CASSLFRGQETQYF. This chain links TRBV5-6 with TRBJ2-5; tentatively, D is TRBD2 (5 bases). Trimming stripped 1 base from V and 1 base from J, with 8 bases between. The CDR3 is made up of 14 amino acids. Germline V gene data show CDR1 as SGHDT and CDR2 as YYEEEE.

Here the CDR3 DNA reads TGTGCCAGCAGTTTGTCTAGTCAGTCTAAGAGCTACGAGCAGTACTTC. It specifies CASSLSSQSKSYEQYF. The rearrangement uses TRBV28 and TRBJ2-7; D remains unclear. Germline CDR1 is MDHEN and CDR2 is SYDVKM. Between the trimmed V and J ends, which lost 3 bases and 3 bases, there was a span of 18 bases. The CDR3 has 16 amino acids. The variable domain in full, completed from reference TRBV28 and TRBJ2-7, reads DVKVTQSSRYLVKRTGEKVFLECVQDMDHENMFWYRQDPGLGLRLIYFSYDVKMKEKGDIPEGYSVSREKKERFSLILESASTNQTSMYLCASSLSSQSKSYEQYFGPGTRLTVT.

The J gene is TRBJ2-2, the V gene TRBV5-1, with 7 bases that match TRBD2. The CDR3 runs to 16 residues. V trimming: 0 bases; J trimming: 4 bases; junction bases outside the gene matches: 6. Germline V gene data show CDR1 as SGHRS and CDR2 as YFSETQ. The CDR3 coding sequence is TGCGCCAGCAGCTTGGGGGGGGGAGGCGGCACCGGGGAGCTGTTTTTT. The encoded protein is CASSLGGGGGTGELFF.

The chain combines TRBV14 with TRBJ2-3; no firm D call. Germline V gene sequence: CDR1 SGHDN, CDR2 FVKESK. Trimming took 4 bases from V and 9 from J, leaving 11 bases between them. This CDR3 spans 12 amino acids. The CDR3 bases are TGTGCCAGCAGCCTGGGGTGGTACACGCAGTATTTT. Protein product: CASSLGWYTQYF.

The rearrangement joins TRBV11-2 to TRBJ1-3; perhaps TRBD1 as D (6 bases). Trimming left V 1 base short and J 0 bases short, with 10 bases between. Germline V CDR1 and CDR2: SGHAT, FQNNGV. This CDR3 region has 16 residues. The CDR3 is CASSLGRGPSGNTIYF. Here the CDR3 DNA reads TGTGCCAGCAGCTTAGGCCGGGGGCCCTCTGGAAACACCATATATTTT.

The gene calls are TRBV6-1 and TRBJ1-2, with 7 positions matching TRBD1. V was pared by 0 bases and J by 4 bases, with 8 bases of the junction left unmatched. The CDR3 runs 16 residues. Germline V gene lookup returns CDR1 MNHNS and CDR2 SASEGT. The CDR3 DNA is TGTGCCAGCAGTGAAGCGGAGAGGGGGCTGGGCTATGGCTACACCTTC. Encoded protein: CASSEAERGLGYGYTF.

This clone was detected only once. This chain uses TRBV10-3 with TRBJ1-5, with 7 bases identical to TRBD1. This CDR3 comprises 17 residues. CDR1 ENHRY and CDR2 SYGVKD come from the germline V gene. After removal of 0 bases from V and 4 bases from J, the junction contained 9 bases not matched to a gene. The CDR3 DNA sequence: TGTGCCATCAGTGAGTCCCCGCCCGCAGGGGGAAATCAGCCCCAGCATTTT. Translated: CAISESPPAGGNQPQHF.

The chain links TRBV6-5 to TRBJ1-5; maybe TRBD1 (5 bases). Germline CDR1 is MNHEY and CDR2 is SVGAGI. This CDR3 region has 14 residues. The ends were cut back, 0 bases at V and 6 bases at J, with 9 bases in the middle. The CDR3 DNA is TGTGCCAGCAGTTACTCAGGGACGGCTCAGCCCCAGCATTTT. It codes for CASSYSGTAQPQHF.

This clone was seen a few times. CDR3 nucleotide sequence: TGTGCCAGCAGCGGGACCTACAATGAGCAGTTCTTC. This translates into CASSGTYNEQFF. V is TRBV9 and J is TRBJ2-1; D unclear. CDR1 and CDR2 from the germline V gene are SGDLS and YYNGEE. V lost 3 bases, J lost 2 bases, and 3 bases lay in between. This CDR3 has 12 residues.

The chain has TRBV9 and TRBJ1-1, with unresolved D. The germline gives CDR1 SGDLS, CDR2 YYNGEE. Trimming pared 0 bases from V and 8 bases from J, leaving 14 bases between. This CDR3 comprises 14 residues. The CDR3 nucleotides are TGTGCCAGCAGCGTAGTTGGGGATCATGGGGAAGCTTTCTTT. It encodes CASSVVGDHGEAFF.

The J gene is TRBJ2-6, the V gene TRBV9, with D perhaps matching TRBD1 (6 bases). Trimming removed 4 bases from V and 0 bases from J, with 11 bases in between. CDR1 is SGDLS and CDR2 is YYNGEE in the germline V gene. CDR3 length: 16 residues. The CDR3 sequence: CASSTGQTSGANVLTF. CDR3 nucleotide sequence: TGTGCCAGCAGCACCGGACAGACCTCTGGGGCCAACGTCCTGACTTTC. Drawing the rest from reference TRBV9 and TRBJ2-6, the complete variable domain is DSGVTQTPKHLITATGQRVTLRCSPRSGDLSVYWYQQSLDQGLQFLIQYYNGEERAKGNILERFSAQQFPDLHSELNLSSLELGDSALYFCASSTGQTSGANVLTFGAGSRLTVL.

The chain recombines TRBV3-1 (or the pseudogene TRBV3-2) with TRBJ2-5; TRBD2 matches 8 bases. CDR1 and CDR2 (germline): LGHDT, YNNKEL (reference sequence). The CDR3 extends over 15 amino acids. The V gene end was trimmed by 0 bases and the J gene end by 4 bases; junction bases not matched to a gene: 4. CDR3 nucleotides: TGTGCCAGCAGCCAAGATTTAGCGGGGCCAGAGACCCAGTACTTC. It translates to CASSQDLAGPETQYF.

The chain links TRBV11-2 to TRBJ2-3; 10 nucleotides align to TRBD2. The CDR3 is 18 amino acids. V shed 7 bases and J 2 bases; nucleotides not matched to a gene: 15. The germline gives CDR1 SGHAT, CDR2 FQNNGV. This chain's CDR3 is CASTLSGRARRSTDTQYF. CDR3 bases: TGTGCCAGCACCCTCAGCGGGAGGGCCCGTAGATCCACAGATACGCAGTATTTT. Full variable domain (rest looked up from reference TRBV11-2 and TRBJ2-3): EAGVAQSPRYKIIEKRQSVAFWCNPISGHATLYWYQQILGQGPKLLIQFQNNGVVDDSQLPKDRFSAERLKGVDSTLKIQPAKLEDSAVYLCASTLSGRARRSTDTQYFGPGTRLTVL.

This clone appeared once. The chain links TRBV11-2 to TRBJ2-2, with D possibly matching TRBD1 (5 bases). CDR3 length: 18 residues. The ends were cut back, 4 bases at V and 1 base at J, with 19 bases in the middle. CDR1 SGHAT and CDR2 FQNNGV come from the germline V gene. The CDR3 loop is CASSSLGVIIGNTGELFF. The CDR3 bases are TGTGCCAGCAGCTCCTTAGGGGTGATAATCGGGAACACCGGGGAGCTGTTTTTT.